The sequence of this T cell receptor (beta chain) was determined in a study of PD-L1 blockade in urothelial cancer. Study information: From 2014, patients received atezolizumab, given as 1,200 mg intravenously every 3 weeks.

Clones were sequenced by immunoSEQ multiplex PCR, and TCRdb holds only the in-frame ones, with some missing. Of tens of thousands of clones listed, around 79% are singletons. Time point of the sample: pretreatment peripheral blood. The V end lost 2 bases, the J end lost 4 bases, and 9 bases lay between the germline ends. There are 13 residues in the CDR3. The V gene's germline CDR1 is SGHNT and CDR2 YYREEE (reference sequence). This specimen consisted of PBMCs, obtained around atezolizumab (anti-PD-L1) treatment. The rearrangement links TRBV5-4 to TRBJ2-5; D is unresolved. This sequence originates from a man between 65 and 85 years old with urothelial cancer. The CDR3 reads CASSFFSSETQYF. The CDR3 DNA sequence: TGTGCCAGCAGCTTTTTTAGTTCAGAGACCCAGTACTTC.